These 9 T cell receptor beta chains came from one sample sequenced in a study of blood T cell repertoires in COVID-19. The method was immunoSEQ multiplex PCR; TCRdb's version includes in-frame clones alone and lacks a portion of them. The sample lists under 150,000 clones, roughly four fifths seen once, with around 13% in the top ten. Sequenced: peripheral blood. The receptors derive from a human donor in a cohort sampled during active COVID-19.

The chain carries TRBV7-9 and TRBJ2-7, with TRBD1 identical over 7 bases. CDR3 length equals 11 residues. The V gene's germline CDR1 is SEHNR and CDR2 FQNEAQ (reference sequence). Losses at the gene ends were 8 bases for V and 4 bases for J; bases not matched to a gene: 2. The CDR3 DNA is TGTGCCAGCGGGACAGATTACGAGCAGTACTTC. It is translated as CASGTDYEQYF.

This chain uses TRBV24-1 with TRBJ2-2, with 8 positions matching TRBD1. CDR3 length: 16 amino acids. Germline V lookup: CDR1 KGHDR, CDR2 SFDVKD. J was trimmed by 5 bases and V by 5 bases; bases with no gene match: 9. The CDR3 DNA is TGTGCCACCAGTGGCCCGGGACAGGCGGGTACCGGGGAGCTGTTTTTT. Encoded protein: CATSGPGQAGTGELFF.

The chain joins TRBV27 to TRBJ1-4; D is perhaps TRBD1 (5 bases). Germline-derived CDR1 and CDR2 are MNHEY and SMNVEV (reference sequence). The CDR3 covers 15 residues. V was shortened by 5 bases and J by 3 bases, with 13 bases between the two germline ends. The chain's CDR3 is CASSPNRIPNEKLFF. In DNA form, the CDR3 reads TGTGCCAGCAGTCCTAACAGGATCCCTAATGAAAAACTGTTTTTT. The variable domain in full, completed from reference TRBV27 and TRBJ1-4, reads EAQVTQNPRYLITVTGKKLTVTCSQNMNHEYMSWYRQDPGLGLRQIYYSMNVEVTDKGDVPEGYKVSRKEKRNFPLILESPSPNQTSLYFCASSPNRIPNEKLFFGSGTQLSVL.

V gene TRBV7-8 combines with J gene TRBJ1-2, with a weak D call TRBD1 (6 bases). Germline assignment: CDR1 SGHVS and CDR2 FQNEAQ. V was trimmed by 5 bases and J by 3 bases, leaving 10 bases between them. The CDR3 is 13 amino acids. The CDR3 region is CASSPGQYYGYTF. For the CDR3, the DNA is TGTGCCAGCAGCCCCGGACAGTACTATGGCTACACCTTC.

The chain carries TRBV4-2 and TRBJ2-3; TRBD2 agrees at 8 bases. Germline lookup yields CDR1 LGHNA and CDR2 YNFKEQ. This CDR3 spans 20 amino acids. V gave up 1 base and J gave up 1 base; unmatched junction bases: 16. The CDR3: CASSQGVAKTALAGTDTQYF. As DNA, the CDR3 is TGTGCCAGCAGCCAAGGCGTGGCTAAAACGGCACTAGCGGGCACAGATACGCAGTATTTT.

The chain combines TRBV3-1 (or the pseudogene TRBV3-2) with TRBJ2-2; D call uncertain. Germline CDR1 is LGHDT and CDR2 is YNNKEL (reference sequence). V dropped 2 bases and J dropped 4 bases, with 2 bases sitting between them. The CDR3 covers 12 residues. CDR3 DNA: TGTGCCAGCAGCCAACTCACCGGGGAGCTGTTTTTT. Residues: CASSQLTGELFF.

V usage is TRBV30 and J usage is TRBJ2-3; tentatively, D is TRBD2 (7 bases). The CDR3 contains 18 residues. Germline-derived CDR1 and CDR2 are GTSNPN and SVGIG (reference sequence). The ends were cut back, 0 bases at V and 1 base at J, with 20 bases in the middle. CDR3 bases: TGTGCCTGGAGTGTCCCCATTCTGTGGGGGGGCGGCACAGATACGCAGTATTTT. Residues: CAWSVPILWGGGTDTQYF.

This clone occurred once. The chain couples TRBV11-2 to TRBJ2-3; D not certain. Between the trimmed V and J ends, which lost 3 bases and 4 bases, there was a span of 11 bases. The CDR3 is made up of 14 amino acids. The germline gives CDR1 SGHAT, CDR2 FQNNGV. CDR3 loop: CASSFGSAPDTQYF. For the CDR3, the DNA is TGTGCCAGCAGCTTCGGGTCAGCCCCAGATACGCAGTATTTT.

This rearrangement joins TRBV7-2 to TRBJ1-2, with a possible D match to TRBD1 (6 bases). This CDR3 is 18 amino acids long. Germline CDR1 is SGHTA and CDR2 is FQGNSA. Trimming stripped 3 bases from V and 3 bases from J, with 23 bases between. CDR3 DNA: TGTGCCAGCAGCTTGGCGACCACGGGGGGCACCTTATACTATGGCTACACCTTC. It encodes CASSLATTGGTLYYGYTF.